The following is a TCR beta chain sequence with its context. The data belong to a study of shared clonotypes between healthy human individuals. TCRdb's copy holds only in-frame clones and misses some; the assay was immunoSEQ multiplex PCR. The data show 2 million to 2.5 million clones, with 93% seen just once and 0.39% held by the top ten. The sequencing input was naive CD4+ T cells from PBMCs. Subset defined: CD45RA+ positively selected. The receptor's source is a man younger than 35 in good health. Some clones in this sample may be carry-over from other donors' samples.

The CDR3 is CASSNGPGLARREQYF. The DNA of the CDR3 is TGTGCCAGCAGCAATGGACCGGGACTAGCGCGGAGAGAGCAGTACTTC. The chain recombines TRBV5-4 with TRBJ2-7; 10 bases are a match to TRBD2. Germline values: CDR1 SGHNT, CDR2 YYREEE (reference sequence). J lost 7 bases, V lost 4 bases, and 14 bases had no gene match. The CDR3 covers 16 residues.